This T cell receptor (beta chain) was obtained from a study of control samples from healthy donors and cancer patients. The assay was immunoSEQ multiplex PCR, and TCRdb's table has in-frame clones only and misses some. The table includes almost 85,000 clones, roughly 84% detected once. The CDR3 has 15 amino acids. Germline V CDR1 and CDR2: SGHRS, YFSETQ. V lost 4 bases and J lost 4; bases outside the gene matches: 8. This chain uses TRBV5-1 with TRBJ1-3; 7 bases map to TRBD1. The TCR comes from a man aged 55 to 70 with head and neck cancer. Sequencing used PBMCs. CDR3 region: CASSPTGTEGNTIYF. The CDR3 region has the DNA TGCGCCAGCAGCCCCACCGGGACAGAGGGAAACACCATATATTTT.